The T cell receptor (beta chain) described here comes from a study of blood T cell repertoires in COVID-19. Study-wide background: The United States, Italy and Spain provided the acute and convalescent COVID-19 samples. The cDNA or gDNA used as material had been derived from T cells, B-cell-depleted T cells, or PBMCs.

The CDR3 totals 14 residues. Between the trimmed V and J ends, which lost 10 bases and 2 bases, there was a span of 17 bases. CDR1 and CDR2 from the germline V gene are LNHDA and SQIVND (reference sequence). Original processing notes: Nucleated cell counts were estimated from reference gene primer amplification. Libraries were prepared by immunoSEQ multiplex PCR; TCRdb keeps only in-frame clonotypes and omits some of them. V, J and clone size are those of that table, while D and trimming were read from the DNA. The sample consists of tens of thousands of clones, roughly 84% of them appearing once. The receptor was derived from a man in his 70s with acute or convalescent COVID-19. Material: peripheral blood. The chain recombines TRBV19 with TRBJ1-2; D remains ambiguous. The CDR3 coding sequence is TGTGCCACCGCCTCTACCCGGAGCAACTATGGCTACACCTTC. Protein: CATASTRSNYGYTF.